This passage covers 2 T cell receptor beta chains from one sample sequenced in a study of T-cell reconstitution after alpha-beta-depleted transplantation in children. Construction of the TCRbeta library involved unique molecular identifiers. TCRdb re-called the PCR reads through MiXCR, storing one row per CDR3 protein. The repertoire holds hundreds of thousands of distinct CDR3 sequences, with 16% as singletons. Sequenced here: PBMCs from the stem cell graft donor, sampled from the stem cell graft. Source of these receptors: a human donor who donated a stem cell graft to a child with acute myeloid leukemia.

In its sample, this clonotype was seen many times. A much larger clone is a single base away; this may be a read error. The chain is built from TRBV11-2 and TRBJ2-5; no clear D. Trimming cost V 5 bases and J 3 bases, with 4 bases left between them. The length of the CDR3 is 11 residues. Germline values: CDR1 SGHAT, CDR2 FQNNGV. The CDR3 DNA sequence: TGTGCCAGCAGCATAAAAGAGACCCAGTACTTC. It yields the protein CASSIKETQYF.

At least ten counts were recorded for this clonotype. The rearrangement uses TRBV29-1 and TRBJ1-2; the D is unclear. The germline V gene has CDR1 SQVTM and CDR2 ANQGSEA. This CDR3 is built from 12 residues. Trimming took 4 bases from V and 5 from J, leaving 11 bases between them. CDR3 protein: CSVVDPLYGYTF. The CDR3 DNA reads TGCAGCGTTGTTGACCCTCTTTATGGCTACACCTTC.